One sample yielded the 23 T cell receptor beta chains listed below, sequenced in a study of T cell responses to AZD1222 COVID-19 vaccine. The data were produced by immunoSEQ multiplex PCR, yet TCRdb's version contains in-frame clones alone and is incomplete. The profile shows over 110,000 clones, almost 90% of them singletons. The sequenced sample was peripheral blood, obtained 28 days after the second AZD1222 dose. These receptors came from an adult who received the AZD1222 COVID-19 vaccine.

A few counts support this clone. This chain connects TRBV19 to TRBJ2-7; D gene unclear. Germline V gene lookup returns CDR1 LNHDA and CDR2 SQIVND (reference sequence). CDR3 size: 12 residues. Trimming took 6 bases from V and 2 from J, leaving 8 bases between them. The CDR3 nucleotides are TGTGCCAGTAGCGGACCCGCCTACGAGCAGTACTTC. Its translation is CASSGPAYEQYF. Drawing the rest from reference TRBV19 and TRBJ2-7, the complete variable domain is DGGITQSPKYLFRKEGQNVTLSCEQNLNHDAMYWYRQDPGQGLRLIYYSQIVNDFQKGDIAEGYSVSREKKESFPLTVTSAQKNPTAFYLCASSGPAYEQYFGPGTRLTVT.

The chain joins TRBV6-1 to TRBJ1-1; D remains ambiguous. The ends were cut back, 3 bases at V and 6 bases at J, with 14 bases in the middle. Germline CDR1 is MNHNS and CDR2 is SASEGT. This CDR3 is 14 amino acids long. This CDR3 reads CASSDLDAEAEAFF. For the CDR3, the DNA is TGTGCCAGCAGTGATCTAGACGCGGAGGCTGAAGCTTTCTTT.

The CDR3 DNA follows: TGTGCCAGCAGCTTGGGACCGGGGGAAGGAAACACCATATATTTT. Translated, it gives CASSLGPGEGNTIYF. This rearrangement joins TRBV9 to TRBJ1-3, with D perhaps matching TRBD1 (5 bases). Germline V CDR1 and CDR2: SGDLS, YYNGEE. CDR3 length: 15 residues. V was clipped by 4 bases and J by 4 bases, with 15 bases between them.

The chain uses TRBV6-1 and TRBJ2-1; 7 positions match TRBD2. Germline V gene lookup returns CDR1 MNHNS and CDR2 SASEGT. The CDR3 spans 15 residues. Trimming removed 0 bases from V and 5 bases from J; junction bases left unmatched: 4. CDR3 nucleotide sequence: TGTGCCAGCAGTGAAGCGTCTAGCGGTAACAATGAGCAGTTCTTC. Protein sequence: CASSEASSGNNEQFF.

The chain is built from TRBV2 and TRBJ1-1, with D perhaps matching TRBD1 (6 bases). CDR1 is SNHLY, CDR2 FYNNEI, per germline. The CDR3 extends over 15 amino acids. With 8 bases removed from V and 1 base from J, the gap between germline ends came to 17 bases. This CDR3 reads CASARGGTANTEAFF. CDR3 sequence (DNA): TGTGCCAGCGCCAGGGGAGGGACGGCGAACACTGAAGCTTTCTTT.

This clone occurred a few times. The chain recombines TRBV2 with TRBJ1-1; D is undetermined. The CDR3 is 12 amino acids. CDR1 is SNHLY and CDR2 is FYNNEI in the germline V gene. Trimming pared 8 bases from V and 11 bases from J, leaving 18 bases between. This CDR3 reads CASSRDALGAFF. In DNA, the CDR3 is TGTGCCAGCTCCAGAGACGCCCTTGGGGCTTTCTTT.

This rearrangement joins TRBV7-2 to TRBJ2-7, with TRBD2 identical over 15 bases. The germline V gene encodes CDR1 SGHTA and CDR2 FQGNSA. J lost 7 bases, V lost 2 bases, and 3 bases had no gene match. The CDR3 has 15 amino acids. CDR3 in amino acids: CASSLTGLAGGEQYF. The CDR3 DNA reads TGTGCCAGCAGCTTAACTGGACTAGCGGGAGGGGAGCAGTACTTC. Drawing the rest from reference TRBV7-2 and TRBJ2-7, the complete variable domain is GAGVSQSPSNKVTEKGKDVELRCDPISGHTALYWYRQSLGQGLEFLIYFQGNSAPDKSGLPSDRFSAERTGGSVSTLTIQRTQQEDSAVYLCASSLTGLAGGEQYFGPGTRLTVT.

The J gene is TRBJ1-1, the V gene TRBV29-1; no reliable D call. The V gene's germline CDR1 is SQVTM and CDR2 ANQGSEA. Trimming shortened V by 6 bases and J by 2 bases, and 16 bases separated the two germline ends. This CDR3 has 14 residues. The CDR3 DNA is TGCAGCGTACCCACCCAGAGGCGAAACACTGAAGCTTTCTTT. It encodes CSVPTQRRNTEAFF.

Turning to this clone: The junction departs from germline at one end; a sequencing error may be responsible. The chain is built from TRBV13 and TRBJ1-2; possible D gene TRBD1, 6 bases. The length of the CDR3 is 14 residues. Germline V CDR1 and CDR2: PRHDT, FYEKMQ (reference sequence). CDR3 bases: TGTGCCAGCAGCATAGGACAGTTTCCTAATGGCTACACCTTC. Its protein is CASSIGQFPNGYTF.

V is TRBV19 and J is TRBJ1-4; D remains unclear. Trimming shortened V by 5 bases and J by 8 bases, and 12 bases separated the two germline ends. The CDR3 contains 13 residues. CDR1 is LNHDA, CDR2 SQIVND, per germline (reference sequence). CDR3 protein: CASSPDDWEKLFF. The CDR3, as DNA: TGTGCCAGTAGTCCCGACGATTGGGAAAAACTGTTTTTT.

This clone was recorded only once. The chain uses TRBV6-5 and TRBJ1-4, with D perhaps matching TRBD1 (5 bases). In germline, CDR1 is MNHEY, CDR2 SVGAGI. The CDR3 runs to 15 residues. With 7 bases removed from V and 3 bases from J, the gap between germline ends came to 15 bases. The CDR3 region is CASTTGQSPNEKLFF. The CDR3 nucleotides read TGTGCCAGCACCACGGGGCAGTCACCTAATGAAAAACTGTTTTTT.

The V gene is TRBV9, the J gene TRBJ1-6; D uncertain. There are 14 residues in the CDR3. V gave up 1 base and J gave up 7 bases, with 9 bases separating them. Germline CDR1 is SGDLS and CDR2 is YYNGEE. Here the CDR3 DNA reads TGTGCCAGCAGCGTATCAAGGGCGAATTCACCCCTCCACTTT. This gives the protein CASSVSRANSPLHF. The entire variable domain, with the rest obtained from reference TRBV9 and TRBJ1-6, is as follows: DSGVTQTPKHLITATGQRVTLRCSPRSGDLSVYWYQQSLDQGLQFLIQYYNGEERAKGNILERFSAQQFPDLHSELNLSSLELGDSALYFCASSVSRANSPLHFGNGTRLTVT.

The rearrangement joins TRBV28 to TRBJ1-2, with D perhaps matching TRBD1 (5 bases). There are 12 residues in the CDR3. V lost 4 bases, J lost 6 bases, and 9 bases lay in between. CDR1 is MDHEN and CDR2 is SYDVKM in the germline V gene. The CDR3 DNA follows: TGTGCCAGCAGTTGGGGGGGGAATGGCTACACCTTC. The encoded protein is CASSWGGNGYTF.

The chain uses TRBV30 and TRBJ1-4, with D tentatively TRBD1 (5 bases). This CDR3 is 16 amino acids long. Trimming removed 2 bases at V and 7 bases at J, with 20 bases between. Germline V gene lookup returns CDR1 GTSNPN and CDR2 SVGIG (reference sequence). CDR3 protein: CAWSPLRGFGGEKLFF. CDR3 nucleotide sequence: TGTGCCTGGAGTCCACTGAGAGGGTTTGGGGGTGAAAAACTGTTTTTT.

V usage is TRBV5-8 and J usage is TRBJ2-1; 10 positions match TRBD2. CDR1 is SGHTS and CDR2 is YDEGEE in the germline V gene. The CDR3 loop spans 16 amino acids. J lost 0 bases, V lost 0 bases, and 0 bases had no gene match. The CDR3 nucleotides read TGTGCCAGCAGCTTGGGACTAGCGGGCTCCTACAATGAGCAGTTCTTC. Translating it yields CASSLGLAGSYNEQFF. Variable domain in full (rest from reference TRBV5-8 and TRBJ2-1): EAGVTQSPTHLIKTRGQQATLRCSPISGHTSVYWYQQALGLGLQFLLWYDEGEERNRGNFPPRFSGRQFPNYSSELNVNALELEDSALYLCASSLGLAGSYNEQFFGPGTRLTVL.

The chain combines TRBV7-2 with TRBJ2-7; TRBD1 agrees at 7 bases. CDR1 and CDR2 (germline): SGHTA, FQGNSA. The CDR3 is 15 amino acids. The J segment lost 1 base and the V segment lost 5 bases, leaving 8 bases of the junction unmatched. The chain's CDR3 is CASSPSVGQSYEQYF. CDR3 coding DNA: TGTGCCAGCAGCCCAAGTGTGGGACAGTCCTACGAGCAGTACTTC.

This rearrangement joins TRBV14 to TRBJ2-7, with 10 bases lining up with TRBD2. Per the germline V gene, CDR1 is SGHDN and CDR2 is FVKESK. The CDR3 contains 15 residues. The trim removed 4 bases at V and 2 bases at J, leaving 5 bases unmatched. In nucleotides, the CDR3 is TGTGCCAGCAGCCCCGCACTAGCGGGAACCTACGAGCAGTACTTC. The encoded protein is CASSPALAGTYEQYF. The variable domain in full, with the rest retrieved from reference TRBV14 and TRBJ2-7, is EAGVTQFPSHSVIEKGQTVTLRCDPISGHDNLYWYRRVMGKEIKFLLHFVKESKQDESGMPNNRFLAERTGGTYSTLKVQPAELEDSGVYFCASSPALAGTYEQYFGPGTRLTVT.

Here the CDR3 reads CASTLAGNYNEQFF. The CDR3, as DNA: TGTGCCAGCACCCTAGCGGGAAACTACAATGAGCAGTTCTTC. V usage is TRBV7-2 and J usage is TRBJ2-1; 9 nucleotides line up with TRBD2. V trimming: 7 bases; J trimming: 3 bases; junction bases outside the gene matches: 4. Germline V gene lookup returns CDR1 SGHTA and CDR2 FQGNSA. This CDR3 has 14 amino acids.

This chain uses TRBV5-4 with TRBJ1-2; 8 bases map to TRBD1. Per the germline V gene, CDR1 is SGHNT and CDR2 is YYREEE (reference sequence). This CDR3 has 15 amino acids. With V trimmed by 4 bases and J by 5 bases, 10 bases remained unmatched. The CDR3 region has the DNA TGTGCCAGCAGCCTCCGGGACAGGCTCCCTTATGGCTACACCTTC. Translating it yields CASSLRDRLPYGYTF.

The chain employs TRBV4-3 and TRBJ2-1; TRBD1 matches at 10 bases. Per germline, CDR1 LGHNA and CDR2 YSLEER. The CDR3 is 17 amino acids. V lost 2 bases to trimming and J lost 5 bases; unmatched junction nucleotides: 9. For the CDR3, the DNA is TGCGCCAGCAGCCAAATGTGGGGGACAGGGGTCCACAATGAGCAGTTCTTC. This encodes CASSQMWGTGVHNEQFF.

This clone has just one count. The rearrangement uses TRBV28 and TRBJ2-7, with D possibly TRBD2 on 6 matching bases. Germline CDR1 is MDHEN and CDR2 is SYDVKM. Trimming took 7 bases from V and 2 from J, leaving 15 bases between them. The CDR3 runs 14 residues. In nucleotides, the CDR3 is TGTGCCAGCACAAACGGGGGACTTGCCTACGAGCAGTACTTC. Translation: CASTNGGLAYEQYF.

CDR3 protein: CASSEDRGLTEAFF. CDR3 nucleotides: TGTGCCAGCAGTGAAGACAGGGGGCTCACTGAAGCTTTCTTT. This chain connects TRBV6-1 to TRBJ1-1, with 9 bases identical to TRBD1. Germline V gene lookup returns CDR1 MNHNS and CDR2 SASEGT. The CDR3 contains 14 residues. The J segment lost 4 bases and the V segment lost 1 base, leaving 1 base of the junction unmatched.

The CDR3 DNA is TGTGCCAGCAGCCCCGGGGGGCCCACCGGGGAGCTGTTTTTT. Amino acid sequence: CASSPGGPTGELFF. The chain is built from TRBV3-1 (or the pseudogene TRBV3-2) and TRBJ2-2; D perhaps matches TRBD2 (7 bases). Deletions cut 4 bases from V and 4 bases from J, with 10 bases between. The length of the CDR3 is 14 residues. Germline CDR1 is LGHDT and CDR2 is YNNKEL (reference sequence).